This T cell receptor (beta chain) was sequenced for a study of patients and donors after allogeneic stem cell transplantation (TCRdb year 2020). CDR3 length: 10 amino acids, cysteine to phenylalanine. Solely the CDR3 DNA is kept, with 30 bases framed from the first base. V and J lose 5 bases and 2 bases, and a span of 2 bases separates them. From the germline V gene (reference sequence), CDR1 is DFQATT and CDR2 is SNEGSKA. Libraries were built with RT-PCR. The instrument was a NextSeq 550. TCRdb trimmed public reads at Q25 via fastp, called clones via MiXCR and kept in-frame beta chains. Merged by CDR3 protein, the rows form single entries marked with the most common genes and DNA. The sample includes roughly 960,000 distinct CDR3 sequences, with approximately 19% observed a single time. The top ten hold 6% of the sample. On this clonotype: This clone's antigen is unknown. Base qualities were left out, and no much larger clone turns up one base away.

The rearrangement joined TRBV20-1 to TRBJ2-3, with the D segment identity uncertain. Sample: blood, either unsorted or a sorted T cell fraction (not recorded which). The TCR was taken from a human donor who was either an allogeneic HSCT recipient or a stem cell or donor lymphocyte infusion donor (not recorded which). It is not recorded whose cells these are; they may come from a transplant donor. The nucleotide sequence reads TGCAGTGCTCTCACAGATACGCAGTATTTT. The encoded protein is CSALTDTQYF.